This passage covers 4 T cell receptor beta chains from one sample sequenced in a study of blood T cell repertoires in COVID-19. Generated by immunoSEQ multiplex PCR, the TCRdb table keeps only in-frame clones and is missing some. The table records about 190,000 clones, 88% of them present only once. What was sequenced was peripheral blood. Receptors originate from a man aged 40-49 years with active or convalescent COVID-19.

The rearrangement uses TRBV30 and TRBJ1-1, with 8 bases lining up with TRBD1. The CDR3 loop spans 16 amino acids. Trimming at V came to 0 bases and at J to 5 bases, leaving 11 bases not matched to a gene. Germline-derived CDR1 and CDR2 are GTSNPN and SVGIG (reference sequence). The CDR3 loop is CAWSVQPRGRRTEAFF. CDR3 nucleotides: TGTGCCTGGAGTGTACAACCCAGGGGGCGTCGTACTGAAGCTTTCTTT.

CDR3 in amino acids: CASSETGATNEKLFF. The CDR3 nucleotides are TGTGCCAGCAGCGAGACAGGGGCTACTAATGAAAAACTGTTTTTT. The gene calls are TRBV9 and TRBJ1-4; 8 bases are shared with TRBD1. With V trimmed by 3 bases and J by 2 bases, 3 bases remained unmatched. This CDR3 region has 15 residues. Germline V gene data show CDR1 as SGDLS and CDR2 as YYNGEE.

Only a few counts were recorded for this clone. J is TRBJ2-2 and V is TRBV2, with a tentative D call TRBD1 (5 bases). This CDR3 comprises 15 residues. CDR1 and CDR2 (germline): SNHLY, FYNNEI. Trimming removed 1 base from V and 4 bases from J, with 10 bases in between. The CDR3 sequence: CASSEGQGGTGELFF. DNA of the CDR3: TGTGCCAGCAGTGAAGGGCAGGGTGGCACCGGGGAGCTGTTTTTT. The entire variable domain, with the rest obtained from reference TRBV2 and TRBJ2-2, is as follows: EPEVTQTPSHQVTQMGQEVILRCVPISNHLYFYWYRQILGQKVEFLVSFYNNEISEKSEIFDDQFSVERPDGSNFTLKIRSTKLEDSAMYFCASSEGQGGTGELFFGEGSRLTVL.

The J gene is TRBJ1-1, the V gene TRBV5-1; 8 nucleotides line up with TRBD1. Unmatched junction bases numbered 7, after V lost 3 bases and J lost 3 bases. This CDR3 contains 15 residues. Germline V lookup: CDR1 SGHRS, CDR2 YFSETQ. As DNA, the CDR3 is TGCGCCAGCAGCTCCCGGACAGGGATCGACACTGAAGCTTTCTTT. Its translation is CASSSRTGIDTEAFF.